What follows are 21 T cell receptor beta chains derived from one specimen sequenced in a study of control samples from healthy donors and cancer patients. Some clones are missing from TCRdb's copy, which holds only in-frame ones; the method was immunoSEQ multiplex PCR. Of around 150,000 clones listed, around 90% are singletons. Input material: blood. These TCRs come from a young man in good health.

This clone was detected ten times or more. The V call is TRBV7-2, the J call TRBJ1-2, with TRBD1 matching over 8 bases. J was trimmed by 8 bases and V by 3 bases; bases with no gene match: 11. CDR3 length equals 15 residues. CDR1 is SGHTA and CDR2 is FQGNSA in the germline V gene. As DNA, the CDR3 is TGTGCCAGCAGCTTCTCCTATACAGGGGGAGTGGGCTACACCTTC. Amino acids: CASSFSYTGGVGYTF.

The chain links TRBV5-5 to TRBJ2-7; the match to TRBD1 covers 7 bases. V lost 0 bases, J lost 5 bases, and 5 bases stayed unmatched. Germline V gene data show CDR1 as SGHKS and CDR2 as YYEKEE (reference sequence). The CDR3 totals 14 residues. CDR3 coding DNA: TGTGCCAGCAGCTTGGAACAGGGGTCCAACGAGCAGTACTTC. Translated, it gives CASSLEQGSNEQYF.

This clone was seen a handful of times. The chain has TRBV29-1 and TRBJ1-2; D remains unclear. This CDR3 is built from 13 residues. Germline V gene data show CDR1 as SQVTM and CDR2 as ANQGSEA. V lost 4 bases and J lost 3, with 12 bases in between. CDR3 protein: CSVGKGKDYGYTF. The DNA for the CDR3 is TGCAGCGTTGGGAAAGGGAAGGACTATGGCTACACCTTC. The variable domain in full, completed from reference TRBV29-1 and TRBJ1-2, reads SAVISQKPSRDICQRGTSLTIQCQVDSQVTMMFWYRQQPGQSLTLIATANQGSEATYESGFVIDKFPISRPNLTFSTLTVSNMSPEDSSIYLCSVGKGKDYGYTFGSGTRLTVV.

The chain uses TRBV6-5 and TRBJ2-1, with D unresolved. V lost 2 bases and J lost 0, with 8 bases in between. This CDR3 is built from 15 residues. In germline, CDR1 is MNHEY, CDR2 SVGAGI. DNA of the CDR3: TGTGCCAGCAGTTACGGGGTTTACTCCTACAATGAGCAGTTCTTC. As protein: CASSYGVYSYNEQFF.

This clone was observed a single time. The J gene is TRBJ2-1, the V gene TRBV19; TRBD2 aligns across 14 bases. Trimming removed 6 bases from V and 9 bases from J; junction bases left unmatched: 7. The CDR3 spans 15 residues. CDR1 and CDR2 from the germline V gene are LNHDA and SQIVND (reference sequence). CDR3 in DNA: TGTGCCAGTAGGCTCCAGGGACTAGCGGGAGCTGAGCAGTTCTTC. Translated, it gives CASRLQGLAGAEQFF.

The J gene is TRBJ1-4, the V gene TRBV4-2, with 7 bases matching TRBD1. The V and J ends lost 1 base and 4 bases, in that order; junction bases with no gene match: 9. The CDR3 covers 17 residues. The V gene's germline CDR1 is LGHNA and CDR2 YNFKEQ. The CDR3 loop is CASSQVRGTEGNEKLFF. In nucleotides, the CDR3 is TGTGCCAGCAGCCAAGTAAGGGGGACAGAGGGTAATGAAAAACTGTTTTTT.

The J gene is TRBJ2-1, the V gene TRBV4-1, with a possible D match to TRBD1 (6 bases). CDR1 is MGHRA, CDR2 YSYEKL, per germline. V dropped 4 bases and J dropped 10 bases, with 20 bases sitting between them. The CDR3 is 15 amino acids. CDR3 residues: CASSRGGQGQGEQFF. Written as DNA, the CDR3 is TGCGCCAGCAGCCGTGGAGGCCAGGGGCAAGGAGAGCAGTTCTTC.

V is TRBV7-6 and J is TRBJ2-1; TRBD2 matches 11 bases. Germline-derived CDR1 and CDR2 are SGHVS and FNYEAQ. Losses at the gene ends were 3 bases for V and 4 bases for J; bases not matched to a gene: 2. The CDR3 covers 15 residues. CDR3 protein: CASSFVAGGYNEQFF. CDR3 sequence (DNA): TGTGCCAGCAGCTTCGTAGCGGGAGGGTACAATGAGCAGTTCTTC.

The CDR3 reads CASSLGQGEAFF. The DNA for the CDR3 is TGTGCCAGCAGCTTAGGGCAGGGTGAAGCTTTCTTT. This chain joins TRBV13 and TRBJ1-1; a weak D match, TRBD1 (5 bases). Trimming removed 0 bases from V and 7 bases from J, with 6 bases in between. The CDR3 has 12 residues. Looked up from germline, CDR1 is PRHDT and CDR2 is FYEKMQ (reference sequence).

Written as DNA, the CDR3 is TGTGCCAGCAGCGACCGGACACTGAACACTGAAGCTTTCTTT. This translates into CASSDRTLNTEAFF. The chain is built from TRBV7-9 and TRBJ1-1, with D tentatively TRBD1 (5 bases). This CDR3 comprises 14 residues. Germline V gene lookup returns CDR1 SEHNR and CDR2 FQNEAQ (reference sequence). Trimming took 5 bases from V and 0 from J, leaving 10 bases between them.

The chain uses TRBV5-1 and TRBJ2-7; the D is unclear. In germline, CDR1 is SGHRS, CDR2 YFSETQ. V lost 1 base to trimming and J lost 5 bases, with 16 bases between them. There are 15 residues in the CDR3. The DNA of the CDR3 is TGCGCCAGCAGCTTGACGGTATCGTCCGTCAACGAGCAGTACTTC. This sequence encodes CASSLTVSSVNEQYF.

The chain combines TRBV30 with TRBJ2-1; 7 bases agree with TRBD2. V trimming: 3 bases; J trimming: 7 bases; junction bases outside the gene matches: 6. The CDR3 has 13 residues. Germline V gives CDR1 GTSNPN, CDR2 SVGIG (reference sequence). The CDR3 bases are TGTGCCTGGAGCAGCGGGATGGGTAATGAGCAGTTCTTC. This encodes CAWSSGMGNEQFF.

This chain links TRBV25-1 with TRBJ2-1, with D possibly TRBD2 on 5 matching bases. The CDR3 has 16 amino acids. Germline V lookup: CDR1 MGHDK, CDR2 SYGVNS. Trimming removed 1 base from V and 0 bases from J, with 10 bases in between. The CDR3 region has the DNA TGTGCCAGCAGTGAATTGGGTAGCGACTCCTACAATGAGCAGTTCTTC. Its translation is CASSELGSDSYNEQFF.

The chain employs TRBV2 and TRBJ1-5; tentatively, D is TRBD1 (5 bases). This CDR3 is 14 amino acids long. V dropped 6 bases and J dropped 0 bases, with 9 bases sitting between them. Per the germline V gene, CDR1 is SNHLY and CDR2 is FYNNEI. The CDR3 DNA is TGTGCCAGCAGGCAGGGAACTAGCAATCAGCCCCAGCATTTT. Translating gives CASRQGTSNQPQHF.

The chain is built from TRBV3-1 (or the pseudogene TRBV3-2) and TRBJ1-6; D is possibly TRBD1 (5 bases). The CDR3 is made up of 16 amino acids. In germline, CDR1 is LGHDT, CDR2 YNNKEL (reference sequence). V dropped 2 bases and J dropped 7 bases, with 15 bases sitting between them. This CDR3 reads CASSQTSGTGNSPLHF. DNA of the CDR3: TGTGCCAGCAGCCAAACCTCCGGGACTGGAAATTCACCCCTCCACTTT.

The gene calls are TRBV7-2 and TRBJ2-1; D not certain. Germline V gene data show CDR1 as SGHTA and CDR2 as FQGNSA. Trimming left V 3 bases short and J 5 bases short, with 14 bases between. The CDR3 is 15 residues long. The CDR3 reads CASSFPESLHNEQFF. The CDR3 nucleotides read TGTGCCAGCAGCTTTCCGGAGAGCCTCCACAATGAGCAGTTCTTC.

The rearrangement uses TRBV24-1 and TRBJ1-5; the D is unclear. The V gene's germline CDR1 is KGHDR and CDR2 SFDVKD. Trimming pared 2 bases from V and 2 bases from J, leaving 3 bases between. The CDR3 covers 13 residues. The CDR3 region has the DNA TGTGCCACCAGTGATTCGGGCAATCAGCCCCAGCATTTT. It specifies CATSDSGNQPQHF.

In this sample, this clone turned up once. The chain links TRBV6-5 to TRBJ2-5; D may be TRBD1 or TRBD2 (5 bases each). Per germline, CDR1 MNHEY and CDR2 SVGAGI. The CDR3 sequence is 14 residues long. Trimming removed 7 bases from V and 4 bases from J, with 16 bases in between. As DNA, the CDR3 is TGTGCCAGCACCTTAAGAGGGGTCCTAGAGACCCAGTACTTC. As protein: CASTLRGVLETQYF.

The chain combines TRBV11-3 with TRBJ2-1, with D possibly TRBD1 on 5 matching bases. Germline values: CDR1 SGHNT, CDR2 YENEEA. V was clipped by 5 bases and J by 8 bases, with 16 bases between them. The CDR3 has 14 residues. The DNA of the CDR3 is TGTGCCAGCAGCGGCAGGGTGGGTGGCGATGAGCAGTTCTTC. This encodes CASSGRVGGDEQFF.

This clone was observed a single time. J is TRBJ1-6 and V is TRBV6-6; unclear D gene. This CDR3 region has 18 residues. The germline CDR1 and CDR2 sequences are MNHNY and SVGAGI (reference sequence). V lost 5 bases, J lost 6 bases, and 23 bases lay in between. In nucleotides, the CDR3 is TGTGCCAGCAGTCTCTTCCGCTCAGGTCCCCAAATTAATTCACCCCTCCACTTT. Residues: CASSLFRSGPQINSPLHF.

The CDR3 region is CSVNRGNTEAFF. The CDR3 region has the DNA TGCAGCGTTAACAGAGGGAACACTGAAGCTTTCTTT. The genes are TRBV29-1 and TRBJ1-1; D call uncertain. The V gene lost 5 bases and the J gene lost 1 base, with 8 bases spanning the gap. The CDR3 loop spans 12 amino acids. Germline V lookup: CDR1 SQVTM, CDR2 ANQGSEA.